Sequencing of this TCR beta chain was carried out in a study of blood T cell repertoires in COVID-19. Using immunoSEQ multiplex PCR, the repertoire was profiled, and TCRdb retains in-frame clones only, with some absent. The sample includes 200,000 to 250,000 clones, less than 85% seen only once; the top ten take 3.6%. This CDR3 has 14 amino acids. Germline lookup yields CDR1 MNHEY and CDR2 SVGAGI. Trimming at V came to 7 bases and at J to 5 bases, leaving 11 bases not matched to a gene. The sequencing sample was made of peripheral blood. This chain uses TRBV6-5 with TRBJ2-7, with 7 bases matching TRBD2. This TCR derives from a woman older than 75 with acute or convalescent COVID-19. CDR3 residues: CASNPTGGRNEQYF. The CDR3 DNA sequence: TGTGCCAGCAACCCCACCGGGGGGAGGAACGAGCAGTACTTC.